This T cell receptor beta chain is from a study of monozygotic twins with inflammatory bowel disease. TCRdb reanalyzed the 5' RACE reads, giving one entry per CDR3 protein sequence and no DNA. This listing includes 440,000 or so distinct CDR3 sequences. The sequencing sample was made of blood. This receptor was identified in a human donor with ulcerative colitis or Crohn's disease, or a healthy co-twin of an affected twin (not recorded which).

The CDR3 loop reads CASSSDSLGSYGYTF. This chain uses TRBV27 with TRBJ1-2; TCRdb picks TRBD1, but there is no DNA to check that call. The length of the CDR3 is 15 residues. Germline CDR1 and CDR2: MNHEY and SMNVEV (reference sequence).